The rows below give T cell receptor beta chains drawn from one sample of a study of blood T cell repertoires in COVID-19. Sequencing used immunoSEQ multiplex PCR; TCRdb keeps in-frame clones, though not all of them. This sample has 200,000 to 300,000 clones, with more than 85% found just once. Material for sequencing was peripheral blood. These receptors all stem from a woman in her 70s with active or convalescent COVID-19. The CDR3 runs from the conserved cysteine through the conserved F or W. A D gene is named only where the DNA matches it firmly. Only part of the rows carry a size: once, few, many, or a class if the clone is expanded.

V gene: TRBV2; D gene: TRBD1; clone size: .; J gene: TRBJ1-2; CDR3 protein: CASTTDREGGYTF; CDR3 DNA: TGTGCCAGCACGACTGACAGGGAAGGCGGCTACACCTTC
V gene: TRBV18; D gene: .; clone size: .; J gene: TRBJ1-4; CDR3 protein: CASSPPAGSEKLFF; CDR3 DNA: TGTGCCAGCTCACCACCGGCAGGGTCTGAAAAACTGTTTTTT
V gene: TRBV5-1; D gene: .; clone size: .; J gene: TRBJ2-5; CDR3 protein: CASLSGGATETQYF; CDR3 DNA: TGCGCCAGCCTGAGTGGAGGTGCAACGGAGACCCAGTACTTC
V gene: TRBV6-5; D gene: .; clone size: .; J gene: TRBJ2-2; CDR3 protein: CASRIPGTNTGELFF; CDR3 DNA: TGTGCCAGCAGGATACCGGGAACTAACACCGGGGAGCTGTTTTTT
V gene: TRBV14; D gene: TRBD1; clone size: .; J gene: TRBJ2-7; CDR3 protein: CASSYRGLRYDYEQYF; CDR3 DNA: TGTGCCAGCAGCTACAGGGGGCTCAGGTACGACTACGAGCAGTACTTC
V gene: TRBV5-1; D gene: TRBD1; clone size: .; J gene: TRBJ1-1; CDR3 protein: CASSLELIYGTGLNTEAFF; CDR3 DNA: TGCGCCAGCAGCTTGGAATTGATTTACGGGACAGGCCTTAACACTGAAGCTTTCTTT
V gene: TRBV7-2; D gene: .; clone size: .; J gene: TRBJ2-1; CDR3 protein: CASSLGTTGNEQFF; CDR3 DNA: TGTGCCAGCAGCTTAGGGACTACTGGCAATGAGCAGTTCTTC
V gene: TRBV13; D gene: .; clone size: .; J gene: TRBJ2-5; CDR3 protein: CASSLSGAQETQYF; CDR3 DNA: TGTGCCAGCAGCTTATCAGGGGCTCAAGAGACCCAGTACTTC
V gene: TRBV28; D gene: TRBD2; clone size: once; J gene: TRBJ2-7; CDR3 protein: CASSLPGGSYEQYF; CDR3 DNA: TGTGCCAGCAGTTTACCGGGGGGTTCCTACGAGCAGTACTTC
V gene: TRBV14; D gene: .; clone size: .; J gene: TRBJ2-7; CDR3 protein: CASSQDGHPGVADVCREQYF; CDR3 DNA: TGTGCCAGCAGCCAAGATGGTCATCCGGGGGTAGCGGACGTATGCAGGGAGCAGTACTTC
V gene: TRBV7-9; D gene: TRBD2; clone size: .; J gene: TRBJ2-5; CDR3 protein: CASSPIAGARETQYF; CDR3 DNA: TGTGCCAGCAGCCCTATAGCGGGGGCCCGGGAGACCCAGTACTTC
V gene: TRBV6-6; D gene: .; clone size: .; J gene: TRBJ1-4; CDR3 protein: CASSYDQAINEKLFF; CDR3 DNA: TGTGCCAGCAGTTACGATCAGGCTATTAATGAAAAACTGTTTTTT
V gene: TRBV5-1; D gene: TRBD2; clone size: .; J gene: TRBJ2-3; CDR3 protein: CASSLASGGYTDTQYF; CDR3 DNA: TGCGCCAGCAGCTTGGCTAGCGGGGGGTACACAGATACGCAGTATTTT
V gene: TRBV3-1/TRBV3-2; D gene: .; clone size: .; J gene: TRBJ2-3; CDR3 protein: CASSPRQAGTDTQYF; CDR3 DNA: TGTGCCAGCAGCCCTCGTCAGGCGGGGACAGATACGCAGTATTTT
V gene: TRBV6-5; D gene: .; clone size: .; J gene: TRBJ1-4; CDR3 protein: CASSYQSGKDGKLFF; CDR3 DNA: TGTGCCAGCAGTTACCAATCAGGGAAAGATGGGAAACTGTTTTTT
V gene: TRBV6-5; D gene: .; clone size: .; J gene: TRBJ1-6; CDR3 protein: CASSYSGGFDSPLHF; CDR3 DNA: TGTGCCAGCAGTTATAGTGGCGGATTTGATTCACCCCTCCACTTT
V gene: TRBV4-1; D gene: .; clone size: .; J gene: TRBJ2-7; CDR3 protein: CASSQEYPEYEQYF; CDR3 DNA: TGCGCCAGCAGCCAAGAGTATCCCGAGTACGAGCAGTACTTC
V gene: TRBV21-1; D gene: .; clone size: .; J gene: TRBJ2-5; CDR3 protein: CASRIQGSTQETQYF; CDR3 DNA: TGTGCCAGCAGAATACAGGGGTCTACCCAAGAGACCCAGTACTTC